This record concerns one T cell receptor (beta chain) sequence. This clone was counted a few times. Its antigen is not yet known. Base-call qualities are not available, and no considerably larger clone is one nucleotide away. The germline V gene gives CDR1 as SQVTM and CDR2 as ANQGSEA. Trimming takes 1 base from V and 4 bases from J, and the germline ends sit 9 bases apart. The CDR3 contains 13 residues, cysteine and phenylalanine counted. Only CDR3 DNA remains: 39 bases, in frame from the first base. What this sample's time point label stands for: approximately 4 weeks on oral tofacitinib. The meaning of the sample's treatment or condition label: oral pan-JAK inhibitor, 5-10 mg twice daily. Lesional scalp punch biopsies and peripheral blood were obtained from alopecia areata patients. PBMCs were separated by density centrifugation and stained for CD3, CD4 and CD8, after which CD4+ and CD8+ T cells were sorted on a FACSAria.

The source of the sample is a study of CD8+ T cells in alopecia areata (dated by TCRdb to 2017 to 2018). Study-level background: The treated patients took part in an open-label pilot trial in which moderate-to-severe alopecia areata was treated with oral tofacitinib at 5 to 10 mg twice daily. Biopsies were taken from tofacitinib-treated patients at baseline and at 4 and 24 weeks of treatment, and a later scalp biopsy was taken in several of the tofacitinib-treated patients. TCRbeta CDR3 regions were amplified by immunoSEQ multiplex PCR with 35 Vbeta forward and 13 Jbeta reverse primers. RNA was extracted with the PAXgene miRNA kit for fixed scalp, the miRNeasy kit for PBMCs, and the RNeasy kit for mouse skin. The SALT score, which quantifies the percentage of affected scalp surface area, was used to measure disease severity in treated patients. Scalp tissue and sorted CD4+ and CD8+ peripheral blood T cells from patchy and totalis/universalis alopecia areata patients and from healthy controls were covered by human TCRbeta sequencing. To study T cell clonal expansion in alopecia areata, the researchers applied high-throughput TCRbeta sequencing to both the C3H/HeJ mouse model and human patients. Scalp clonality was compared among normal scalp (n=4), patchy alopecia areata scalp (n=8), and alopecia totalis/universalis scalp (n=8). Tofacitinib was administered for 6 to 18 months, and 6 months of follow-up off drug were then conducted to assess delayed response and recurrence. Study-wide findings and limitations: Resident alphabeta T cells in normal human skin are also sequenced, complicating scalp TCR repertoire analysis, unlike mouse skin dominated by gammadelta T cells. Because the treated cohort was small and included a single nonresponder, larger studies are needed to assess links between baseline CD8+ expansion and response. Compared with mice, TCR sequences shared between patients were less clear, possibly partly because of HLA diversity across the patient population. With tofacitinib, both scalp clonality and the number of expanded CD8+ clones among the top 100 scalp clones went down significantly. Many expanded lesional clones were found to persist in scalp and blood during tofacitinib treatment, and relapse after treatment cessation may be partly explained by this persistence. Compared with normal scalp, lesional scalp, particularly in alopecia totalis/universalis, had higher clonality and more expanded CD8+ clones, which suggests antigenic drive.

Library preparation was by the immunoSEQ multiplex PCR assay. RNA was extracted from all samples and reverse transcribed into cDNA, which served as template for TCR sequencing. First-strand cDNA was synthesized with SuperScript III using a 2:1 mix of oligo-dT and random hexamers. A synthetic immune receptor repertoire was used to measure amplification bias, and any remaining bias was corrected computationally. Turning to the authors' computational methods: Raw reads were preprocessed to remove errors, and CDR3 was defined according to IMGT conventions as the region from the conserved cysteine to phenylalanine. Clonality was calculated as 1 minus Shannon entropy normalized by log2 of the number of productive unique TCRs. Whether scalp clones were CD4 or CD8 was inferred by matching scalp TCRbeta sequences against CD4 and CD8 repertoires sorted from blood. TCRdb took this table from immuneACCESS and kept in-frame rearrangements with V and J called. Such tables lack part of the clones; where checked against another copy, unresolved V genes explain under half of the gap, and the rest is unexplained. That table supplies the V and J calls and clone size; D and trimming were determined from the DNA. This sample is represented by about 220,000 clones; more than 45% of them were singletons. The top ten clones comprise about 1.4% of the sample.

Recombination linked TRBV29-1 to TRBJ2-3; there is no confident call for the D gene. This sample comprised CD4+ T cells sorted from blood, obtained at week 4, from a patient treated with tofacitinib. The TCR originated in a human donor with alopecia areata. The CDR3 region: CSVEVGIADTQYF. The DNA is TGCAGCGTTGAAGTGGGGATAGCAGATACGCAGTATTTT.